This is a list of T cell receptor beta chains from one sample in a study of blood T cell repertoires in COVID-19. Clones were sequenced by immunoSEQ multiplex PCR, and TCRdb holds only the in-frame ones, with some missing. Found here are about 310,000 clones, 89% of them singletons; the top ten hold 9.5%. The sequencing sample was made of PBMCs or T cells enriched from blood (not recorded which). The receptor source for this set is a woman between 40 and 50 years old who had recovered from COVID-19. CDR3s include the opening cysteine and the closing phenylalanine or tryptophan. A D gene is named only where the DNA matches it firmly. For some rows the clone size is stated as once, few or many, or as a class when expanded; others skip it.

NA TRBJ2-2 TRBV7-7 NA TGTGCTGATCGAGGGGGACACCCTTTAGGCACCGGGGAGCTGTTTTTT CADRGGHPLGTGELFF
NA TRBJ1-2 TRBV3-1/TRBV3-2 NA TGTGCCAGCAGCCAAGGCCAACAGGGTTTCTATGGCTACACCTTC CASSQGQQGFYGYTF
NA TRBJ2-1 TRBV4-3 NA TGCGCCAGCAGCCAAGAAACCGGGGCCTACAATGAGCAGTTCTTC CASSQETGAYNEQFF
NA TRBJ2-7 TRBV6-2/TRBV6-3 NA TGTGCCAGCAGTTACGGGGCTGGACACTCCTACGAGCAGTACTTC CASSYGAGHSYEQYF
NA TRBJ1-5 TRBV27 NA TGTGCCAGCAACCCGGGCAGGGGAATTCAGCCCCAGCATTTT CASNPGRGIQPQHF
few TRBJ1-6 TRBV12-3/TRBV12-4 TRBD1 TGTGCCAGCAGTTTGGACAGGGGGGCGCCCCTCCACTTT CASSLDRGAPLHF
NA TRBJ2-1 TRBV14 NA TGTGCCAGCAGCCAAGATTTGGGCAGTTACAATGAGCAGTTCTTC CASSQDLGSYNEQFF
NA TRBJ2-3 TRBV5-4 NA TGTGCCAGCAGCTTGGCCCCTAGCTCTGATACGCAGTATTTT CASSLAPSSDTQYF
NA TRBJ2-2 TRBV18 NA TGTGCCAGCTCACTACAGGGCACCGGGGAGCTGTTTTTT CASSLQGTGELFF
NA TRBJ2-1 TRBV28 TRBD1 TGTGCCACCATGACAGGGTGGGGTTCTAATGAGCAGTTCTTC CATMTGWGSNEQFF
NA TRBJ2-3 TRBV3-1/TRBV3-2 NA TGTGCCAGCAGCCAAAATAGCCGGGGGGATACGCAGTATTTT CASSQNSRGDTQYF
few TRBJ2-1 TRBV6-6 NA TGTGCCAGCAGTTACTCTGCGGGCTACAATGAGCAGTTCTTC CASSYSAGYNEQFF
NA TRBJ2-3 TRBV28 TRBD2 TGTGCCAGCAGTTTATTTGGGCGGGGGGCCACAGATACGCAGTATTTT CASSLFGRGATDTQYF
NA TRBJ2-5 TRBV10-1 NA TGCGCCAGCAGTGAGTCTAGCGGCCAAGAGACCCAGTACTTC CASSESSGQETQYF
NA TRBJ2-3 TRBV5-1 TRBD1 TGCGCCAGCAGCACCAGACAGGGGACAGATACGCAGTATTTT CASSTRQGTDTQYF
NA TRBJ1-2 TRBV5-6 NA TGTGCCAGCAGTTTAGGGCAGGAGGCGGGCTACACCTTC CASSLGQEAGYTF
NA TRBJ1-6 TRBV6-5 NA TGTGCCAGCAGGGGGACACAGACATGGGGTTCACCCCTCCACTTT CASRGTQTWGSPLHF
NA TRBJ2-1 TRBV5-1 NA TGCGCCAGCAGAGTGGGGGGAAGCTCCTACAATGAGCAGTTCTTC CASRVGGSSYNEQFF
NA TRBJ1-5 TRBV25-1 NA TGTGCCAGCAGTGAGGCGGGCAGTGCCCAGCATTTT CASSEAGSAQHF
NA TRBJ2-6 TRBV5-8 NA TGTGCCAGCAGCCTTACGAGCTCTGGGGCCAACGTCCTGACTTTC CASSLTSSGANVLTF
NA TRBJ1-2 TRBV12-3/TRBV12-4 NA TGTGCCAGCAGCCGGGAGGACTATGGCTACACCTTC CASSREDYGYTF
NA TRBJ1-3 TRBV5-6 NA TGTGCCAGCAGCTTGAGGTTGTCAGGCCAACAAAACACCATATATTTT CASSLRLSGQQNTIYF
NA TRBJ1-6 TRBV2 TRBD1 TGTGCCAGCAGTGAGATGACAGGGAGTTCACCCCTCCACTTT CASSEMTGSSPLHF
NA TRBJ2-5 TRBV5-4 NA TGTGCCAGCAGCTTACTGTACCAAGAGACCCAGTACTTC CASSLLYQETQYF
NA TRBJ2-5 TRBV19 NA TGTGCCAGTAGTACGGACTTCCAAGAGACCCAGTACTTC CASSTDFQETQYF
NA TRBJ1-5 TRBV3-1/TRBV3-2 TRBD1 TGTGCCAGCAGCCCCACCCGAGAAGGGGGCGATCAGCCCCAGCATTTT CASSPTREGGDQPQHF
NA TRBJ1-3 TRBV5-4 TRBD1 TGTGCCAGCAGCTTCCAGACAGGGGGCTCTGGAAACACCATATATTTT CASSFQTGGSGNTIYF
NA TRBJ1-2 TRBV6-6 NA TGTGCGTTGACATCCCAATATGCTGCGTCTAACTATGGCTACACCTTC CALTSQYAASNYGYTF
NA TRBJ2-5 TRBV19 TRBD2 TGTGCCAGTAGTAACCGTGGGGGGGACCCTAAAGAGACCCAGTACTTC CASSNRGGDPKETQYF
once TRBJ2-5 TRBV19 NA TGTGCCAGTAGTATAGGGTACGCGACAATACAAGAGACCCAGTACTTC CASSIGYATIQETQYF
NA TRBJ2-1 TRBV11-2 TRBD2 TGTGCCAGCAGCTTAGATGCGGGGGGAGTCCAGGATGAGCAGTTCTTC CASSLDAGGVQDEQFF
NA TRBJ2-2 TRBV6-5 TRBD2 TGTGCCAGCAGCGCCGGGACTAGGAGTACCGGGGAGCTGTTTTTT CASSAGTRSTGELFF